Presented here are 12 T cell receptor beta chains from one specimen sequenced in a study of blood T cell repertoires in COVID-19. Clones were sequenced by immunoSEQ multiplex PCR, and TCRdb holds only the in-frame ones, with some missing. The sample carries 130,000 to 150,000 clones, 84% recorded once. The specimen was PBMCs or T cells enriched from blood (not recorded which). The source of these receptors is a woman in her forties or fifties who had been exposed to COVID-19.

In nucleotides, the CDR3 is TGTGCCAGCAGCTTACTTGCAACTAATGAAAAACTGTTTTTT. Amino acid sequence: CASSLLATNEKLFF. The rearrangement joins TRBV14 to TRBJ1-4, with no clear D. Germline-derived CDR1 and CDR2 are SGHDN and FVKESK. The CDR3 loop spans 14 amino acids. V lost 5 bases to trimming and J lost 0 bases, with 7 bases between them. The variable domain in full, completed from reference TRBV14 and TRBJ1-4, reads EAGVTQFPSHSVIEKGQTVTLRCDPISGHDNLYWYRRVMGKEIKFLLHFVKESKQDESGMPNNRFLAERTGGTYSTLKVQPAELEDSGVYFCASSLLATNEKLFFGSGTQLSVL.

This chain joins TRBV12-5 and TRBJ1-1, with 9 bases lining up with TRBD1. The ends lost 4 bases at V and 4 bases at J; junction bases unmatched: 7. The CDR3 extends over 15 amino acids. The germline V gene has CDR1 LGHNT and CDR2 FRNRAP. This chain's CDR3 is CASGSRTGDGTEAFF. DNA of the CDR3: TGTGCTAGTGGTTCCAGGACAGGGGACGGCACTGAAGCTTTCTTT.

This chain uses TRBV7-2 with TRBJ2-2; D uncertain. The CDR3 is 15 residues long. Germline CDR1 is SGHTA and CDR2 is FQGNSA. V gave up 5 bases and J gave up 2 bases, with 12 bases separating them. CDR3 nucleotides: TGTGCCAGCAGCCTTAGTTTGGTTAACACCGGGGAGCTGTTTTTT. Amino acids: CASSLSLVNTGELFF.

The V and J genes are TRBV6-5 and TRBJ1-5; D is ambiguous. V gave up 8 bases and J gave up 2 bases, with 13 bases separating them. Germline loops: CDR1 MNHEY, CDR2 SVGAGI. The CDR3 runs 14 residues. The CDR3 is CASLLGPRNQPQHF. In DNA, the CDR3 is TGTGCCAGCCTCCTGGGCCCCCGCAATCAGCCCCAGCATTTT.

The V and J genes are TRBV7-2 and TRBJ2-7; D is perhaps TRBD2 (7 bases). CDR3 size: 15 residues. Germline V gene data show CDR1 as SGHTA and CDR2 as FQGNSA. Trimming shortened V by 1 base and J by 2 bases, and 12 bases separated the two germline ends. DNA of the CDR3: TGTGCCAGCAGCTTAGTCGGGGGGCTCACCTACGAGCAGTACTTC. It specifies CASSLVGGLTYEQYF.

This chain uses TRBV6-6 with TRBJ1-1; no definite D call. V was shortened by 5 bases and J by 4 bases, with 11 bases between the two germline ends. Germline V CDR1 and CDR2: MNHNY, SVGAGI (reference sequence). The CDR3 consists of 13 residues. The chain's CDR3 is CASSPYSGTEAFF. CDR3 bases: TGTGCCAGCAGTCCCTACAGTGGCACTGAAGCTTTCTTT.

CDR3 in amino acids: CASSLARGVHEQFF. CDR3 DNA: TGCGCCAGCAGCTTGGCCCGGGGGGTTCATGAGCAGTTCTTC. V gene TRBV5-1 combines with J gene TRBJ2-1; 7 bases agree with TRBD2. The V segment lost 0 bases and the J segment 8 bases; nucleotides outside the gene matches: 5. CDR3 length: 14 amino acids. CDR1 is SGHRS and CDR2 is YFSETQ in the germline V gene.

V usage is TRBV20-1 and J usage is TRBJ2-1; D might be TRBD2 (6 bases). The CDR3 has 11 amino acids. Trimming pared 5 bases from V and 7 bases from J, leaving 9 bases between. Germline values: CDR1 DFQATT, CDR2 SNEGSKA (reference sequence). The CDR3 DNA sequence: TGCAGTGCTGAGACTAGTAATGAGCAGTTCTTC. Its translation: CSAETSNEQFF.

This clone appeared many times. The rearrangement uses TRBV27 and TRBJ2-7; 13 nucleotides agree with TRBD2. In germline, CDR1 is MNHEY, CDR2 SMNVEV (reference sequence). This CDR3 is 17 amino acids long. Trimming took 4 bases from V and 5 from J; bases not matched to a gene: 11. CDR3 DNA: TGTGCCAGCAGTTACTACAGACTAGCGGGAGGCTTGGACGAGCAGTACTTC. Translated, it gives CASSYYRLAGGLDEQYF.

V and J are TRBV23-1 and TRBJ1-3; 7 bases are shared with TRBD1. TRBV23-1 is an ORF; its function is uncertain. CDR3 length equals 18 residues. J gave up 0 bases and V 10 bases, and 18 bases lay outside the gene matches. CDR3 coding DNA: TGCGCCACGACCCGGGACAGCAAGCCTAACCTCTCTGGAAACACCATATATTTT. Amino acids: CATTRDSKPNLSGNTIYF.

This clone came up a few times. This rearrangement joins TRBV6-5 to TRBJ1-1; D gene unclear. The CDR3 runs to 15 residues. From germline, CDR1 is MNHEY and CDR2 SVGAGI. Trimming cost V 2 bases and J 1 base, with 11 bases left between them. The CDR3 DNA sequence: TGTGCCAGCAGTTACGGAGGAGATGCGAACACTGAAGCTTTCTTT. Translated: CASSYGGDANTEAFF.

The chain couples TRBV21-1 to TRBJ2-7; the DNA was not used to check the table's D call, TRBD1. TRBV21-1 is listed as a pseudogene. The CDR3 is 14 amino acids. CDR3 region: CASSKVARAHEQYF. The CDR3, as DNA: TGTGCCAGCAGCAAAGTGGCCAGGGCCCACGAGCAGTACTTC.